This TCR beta chain stems from a study of blood T cell repertoires in COVID-19. The overall study: Some COVID-19 samples were acute and others convalescent; all came from the United States, Italy and Spain.

In the study's own analysis: From reference gene primer amplification, estimates of nucleated cell counts were derived. Libraries were prepared by immunoSEQ multiplex PCR; TCRdb keeps only in-frame clonotypes and omits some of them. V and J calls and clone size are those listed in that table; D and trimming were worked out from the DNA. The table has around 45,000 clones, 86% seen once. Germline CDR1 is SGHNT and CDR2 is YYREEE (reference sequence). The CDR3 consists of 16 residues. The V end lost 0 bases, the J end lost 0 bases, and 10 bases lay between the germline ends. The clonotype originates from a man aged 55 to 70 with active or convalescent COVID-19. The rearrangement links TRBV5-4 to TRBJ2-1; D may be TRBD1 (5 bases). The material sequenced was peripheral blood. As DNA, the CDR3 is TGTGCCAGCAGCTTGGTAGGGGCCCGCTCCTACAATGAGCAGTTCTTC. As protein: CASSLVGARSYNEQFF.